The 32 T cell receptor beta chains below all came from one sample that was sequenced in a study of OX40 agonist ivuxolimab in advanced cancers. Assay used: immunoSEQ multiplex PCR; TCRdb lists only in-frame clones, some missing. The sample contains around 95,000 clones, 91% of which appear only once. Here the sequenced sample was CD4+ or CD8+ T cells sorted from blood, taken in a trial of the OX40 agonist ivuxolimab. The receptors here all came from an adult with an advanced solid tumor such as melanoma, head and neck, liver or kidney cancer.

This clone was observed once. The V call is TRBV5-8, the J call TRBJ1-4; no reliable D call. Between the trimmed V and J ends, which lost 0 bases and 0 bases, there was a span of 12 bases. CDR1 and CDR2 (germline): SGHTS, YDEGEE. This CDR3 is built from 17 residues. In nucleotides, the CDR3 is TGTGCCAGCAGCTTGGTGTTTGGCGCTGCAACTAATGAAAAACTGTTTTTT. Translated, it gives CASSLVFGAATNEKLFF.

CDR3 protein: CASRDYTNTGELFF. CDR3 DNA sequence: TGTGCCAGCAGAGATTACACCAACACCGGGGAGCTGTTTTTT. The gene calls are TRBV28 and TRBJ2-2; D ambiguous. This CDR3 is built from 14 residues. V was shortened by 6 bases and J by 2 bases, with 10 bases between the two germline ends. CDR1 is MDHEN and CDR2 is SYDVKM in the germline V gene. The full variable domain, in which reference TRBV28 and TRBJ2-2 provide the parts outside the CDR3, is DVKVTQSSRYLVKRTGEKVFLECVQDMDHENMFWYRQDPGLGLRLIYFSYDVKMKEKGDIPEGYSVSREKKERFSLILESASTNQTSMYLCASRDYTNTGELFFGEGSRLTVL.

The chain uses TRBV4-2 and TRBJ2-1; no firm D call. The length of the CDR3 is 14 residues. Germline V gives CDR1 LGHNA, CDR2 YNFKEQ. Deletions cut 2 bases from V and 0 bases from J, with 5 bases between. CDR3: CASSQQSSYNEQFF. The DNA of the CDR3 is TGTGCCAGCAGCCAACAGAGCTCCTACAATGAGCAGTTCTTC.

This chain joins TRBV19 and TRBJ1-4; 7 positions match TRBD1. Germline CDR1 reads LNHDA; CDR2 reads SQIVND (reference sequence). This CDR3 has 14 amino acids. V lost 6 bases and J lost 8; bases outside the gene matches: 9. CDR3 sequence reads: CASRKRDRDEKLFF. In nucleotides, the CDR3 is TGTGCCAGTAGGAAGAGAGACAGGGACGAAAAACTGTTTTTT.

This clone showed up just once. This CDR3 is CSVEDRGQSYEQYF. The CDR3 nucleotides read TGCAGCGTTGAGGACAGGGGGCAATCCTACGAGCAGTACTTC. The chain employs TRBV29-1 and TRBJ2-7; 11 nucleotides agree with TRBD1. The length of the CDR3 is 14 residues. Trimming cost V 3 bases and J 1 base; bases outside gene matches: 2. From germline, CDR1 is SQVTM and CDR2 ANQGSEA.

The rearrangement joins TRBV5-4 to TRBJ1-3, with TRBD1 matching 9 bases. J lost 2 bases, V lost 4 bases, and 4 bases had no gene match. CDR3 length: 15 amino acids. Germline V gene sequence: CDR1 SGHNT, CDR2 YYREEE (reference sequence). CDR3 amino acids: CASSEGTGTGNTIYF. The CDR3 DNA reads TGTGCCAGCAGCGAAGGGACAGGGACTGGAAACACCATATATTTT.

V and J are TRBV5-4 and TRBJ1-1; weak D call: TRBD1 (5 bases). The CDR3 is 13 residues long. V was cut by 4 bases and J by 11 bases, with 18 bases left in between. CDR1 SGHNT and CDR2 YYREEE come from the germline V gene (reference sequence). The CDR3 bases are TGTGCCAGCAGCCGGGACGGTCTCACGTCTGCTTTCTTT. Amino acid sequence: CASSRDGLTSAFF.

The rearrangement links TRBV7-2 to TRBJ1-3; tentatively, D is TRBD1 (5 bases). CDR3 size: 15 residues. Germline CDR1 and CDR2: SGHTA and FQGNSA. Trimming took 1 base from V and 4 from J, leaving 11 bases between them. The CDR3 bases are TGTGCCAGCAGCTTAGATGGGGGGAACGGAAACACCATATATTTT. It specifies CASSLDGGNGNTIYF. Filled out from reference TRBV7-2 and TRBJ1-3, the complete variable domain reads GAGVSQSPSNKVTEKGKDVELRCDPISGHTALYWYRQSLGQGLEFLIYFQGNSAPDKSGLPSDRFSAERTGGSVSTLTIQRTQQEDSAVYLCASSLDGGNGNTIYFGEGSWLTVV.

This clone was observed a single time. V is TRBV28 and J is TRBJ2-7; 11 bases fit TRBD2. CDR1 and CDR2 (germline): MDHEN, SYDVKM. This CDR3 is 13 amino acids long. V lost 8 bases to trimming and J lost 2 bases; unmatched junction nucleotides: 2. CDR3 protein: CASRLAGTYEQYF. The CDR3 nucleotides read TGTGCCAGCCGACTAGCGGGGACCTACGAGCAGTACTTC.

V gene TRBV11-2 combines with J gene TRBJ2-7, with D possibly TRBD1 on 5 matching bases. V lost 8 bases to trimming and J lost 2 bases, with 25 bases between them. Germline V gene data show CDR1 as SGHAT and CDR2 as FQNNGV. The CDR3 consists of 17 residues. DNA for the CDR3: TGTGCCAGCCAAGGGGCAGGTTACCAACCATACGCCTACGAGCAGTACTTC. Translated, it gives CASQGAGYQPYAYEQYF.

The chain has TRBV28 and TRBJ2-7; 7 bases are a match to TRBD1. V gave up 6 bases and J gave up 3 bases; unmatched junction bases: 8. CDR3 length equals 14 residues. The V gene's germline CDR1 is MDHEN and CDR2 SYDVKM. This chain's CDR3 is CASSWDSPDYEQYF. CDR3 bases: TGTGCCAGCAGCTGGGACAGTCCAGACTACGAGCAGTACTTC. Filled out from reference TRBV28 and TRBJ2-7, the complete variable domain reads DVKVTQSSRYLVKRTGEKVFLECVQDMDHENMFWYRQDPGLGLRLIYFSYDVKMKEKGDIPEGYSVSREKKERFSLILESASTNQTSMYLCASSWDSPDYEQYFGPGTRLTVT.

The chain is built from TRBV6-5 and TRBJ1-2, with TRBD1 as a possible D gene (6 bases). Germline values: CDR1 MNHEY, CDR2 SVGAGI. The germline V and J ends were trimmed by 2 bases and 8 bases, with 12 bases remaining between them. The length of the CDR3 is 13 residues. The CDR3 DNA is TGTGCCAGCAGTTACCCGGGGGCTTGGGGCTACACCTTC. Residues: CASSYPGAWGYTF.

The genes are TRBV5-1 and TRBJ2-6; TRBD1 or TRBD2 may be the D gene (5 bases each). V was trimmed by 1 base and J by 6 bases, leaving 11 bases between them. CDR1 is SGHRS and CDR2 is YFSETQ in the germline V gene. The length of the CDR3 is 15 residues. Written as DNA, the CDR3 is TGCGCCAGCAGCTTGCAGGGAGTGGAGGCCAACGTCCTGACTTTC. Its translation is CASSLQGVEANVLTF.

V usage is TRBV2 and J usage is TRBJ1-1, with D hard to call. Trimming pared 3 bases from V and 1 base from J, leaving 6 bases between. This CDR3 has 13 residues. Germline CDR1 and CDR2: SNHLY and FYNNEI. The CDR3 region is CASSDGENTEAFF. The DNA for the CDR3 is TGTGCCAGCAGTGACGGGGAGAACACTGAAGCTTTCTTT.

The chain recombines TRBV9 with TRBJ2-2, with no clear D. The germline CDR1 and CDR2 sequences are SGDLS and YYNGEE. The CDR3 extends over 16 amino acids. V gave up 4 bases and J gave up 0 bases, with 13 bases separating them. The CDR3 coding sequence is TGTGCCAGCAGCCCCCACGGGTATGCGAACACCGGGGAGCTGTTTTTT. As protein: CASSPHGYANTGELFF.

V usage is TRBV9 and J usage is TRBJ1-5; D is ambiguous. Germline CDR1 and CDR2: SGDLS and YYNGEE. The CDR3 consists of 15 residues. Trimming left V 0 bases short and J 7 bases short, with 14 bases between. This chain's CDR3 is CASSVEPVGGQPQHF. The DNA for the CDR3 is TGTGCCAGCAGCGTAGAGCCAGTCGGCGGGCAGCCCCAGCATTTT.

V is TRBV7-9 and J is TRBJ1-2, with D possibly TRBD1 on 5 matching bases. This CDR3 has 15 amino acids. CDR1 is SEHNR and CDR2 is FQNEAQ in the germline V gene (reference sequence). Deletions cut 6 bases from V and 7 bases from J, with 21 bases between. Here the CDR3 reads CASRTDTGTKGGYTF. For the CDR3, the DNA is TGTGCCAGCAGAACCGATACCGGGACGAAAGGTGGCTACACCTTC.

V gene TRBV28 combines with J gene TRBJ2-5, with TRBD2 matching 7 bases. This CDR3 spans 16 amino acids. Germline CDR1 reads MDHEN; CDR2 reads SYDVKM. J was trimmed by 7 bases and V by 5 bases; bases with no gene match: 16. CDR3 loop: CASSTSKSGAGRTQYF. The CDR3 DNA follows: TGTGCCAGCAGTACGAGCAAGAGCGGGGCCGGACGGACCCAGTACTTC. Together with reference TRBV28 and TRBJ2-5, the CDR3 gives the full variable domain: DVKVTQSSRYLVKRTGEKVFLECVQDMDHENMFWYRQDPGLGLRLIYFSYDVKMKEKGDIPEGYSVSREKKERFSLILESASTNQTSMYLCASSTSKSGAGRTQYFGPGTRLLVL.

The V and J genes are TRBV7-9 and TRBJ2-5; 9 bases are shared with TRBD1. The V and J ends lost 5 bases and 1 base, in that order; junction bases with no gene match: 8. The CDR3 sequence is 16 residues long. In germline, CDR1 is SEHNR, CDR2 FQNEAQ (reference sequence). The CDR3 reads CASSKLTGGAQETQYF. The CDR3 bases are TGTGCCAGCAGCAAACTGACAGGGGGAGCCCAAGAGACCCAGTACTTC.

DNA of the CDR3: TGTGCCAGCAGTTTGGGGCTTTACCAAGAGACCCAGTACTTC. Translated: CASSLGLYQETQYF. V is TRBV27 and J is TRBJ2-5, with TRBD1 as a possible D gene (5 bases). Trimming shortened V by 3 bases and J by 0 bases, and 8 bases separated the two germline ends. Per the germline V gene, CDR1 is MNHEY and CDR2 is SMNVEV (reference sequence). The CDR3 covers 14 residues.

V usage is TRBV6-5 and J usage is TRBJ2-7; possibly TRBD1 or TRBD2 for D (5 bases each). Deletions cut 2 bases from V and 1 base from J, with 12 bases between. The CDR3 contains 15 residues. Germline V gene lookup returns CDR1 MNHEY and CDR2 SVGAGI. The CDR3 DNA reads TGTGCCAGCAGTTACGGTCTGGGGGAGTCCTACGAGCAGTACTTC. It translates to CASSYGLGESYEQYF.

The rearrangement links TRBV7-2 to TRBJ2-7, with 8 bases fitting TRBD1. The CDR3 extends over 14 amino acids. The V and J ends lost 3 bases and 4 bases, in that order; junction bases with no gene match: 5. Germline CDR1 and CDR2: SGHTA and FQGNSA. This CDR3 is CASSFGQGLYEQYF. Written as DNA, the CDR3 is TGTGCCAGCAGCTTTGGACAGGGTTTGTACGAGCAGTACTTC.

The chain couples TRBV2 to TRBJ1-1; D gene unclear. Trimming removed 10 bases from V and 4 bases from J, with 13 bases in between. Germline CDR1 is SNHLY and CDR2 is FYNNEI. The length of the CDR3 is 12 residues. The CDR3 sequence is CATSKGPTEAFF. For the CDR3, the DNA is TGTGCCACCTCGAAGGGTCCCACTGAAGCTTTCTTT.

The chain carries TRBV2 and TRBJ1-2; TRBD1 might be the D (6 bases). V was pared by 8 bases and J by 5 bases, with 15 bases between. The germline CDR1 and CDR2 sequences are SNHLY and FYNNEI. The CDR3 consists of 13 residues. The CDR3 DNA reads TGTGCCAGCCTCCAGGGGCGCCGGTATGGCTACACCTTC. Translation gives CASLQGRRYGYTF.

The chain combines TRBV4-2 with TRBJ2-1; possible D gene TRBD2, 6 bases. Trimming left V 4 bases short and J 5 bases short, with 18 bases between. The CDR3 has 16 amino acids. The V gene's germline CDR1 is LGHNA and CDR2 YNFKEQ. In nucleotides, the CDR3 is TGTGCCAGCAGCCTCCCTCGGGGGAGTCTAGACAATGAGCAGTTCTTC. Amino acid sequence: CASSLPRGSLDNEQFF.

This clone was seen a single time. The V gene is TRBV19, the J gene TRBJ1-5, with TRBD1 identical over 7 bases. Germline V gene lookup returns CDR1 LNHDA and CDR2 SQIVND (reference sequence). V lost 9 bases and J lost 0; bases outside the gene matches: 17. The CDR3 spans 18 residues. In DNA, the CDR3 is TGTGCCAGCAGGGAACAGGGGAAATTTAGTAGTAGCAATCAGCCCCAGCATTTT. It codes for CASREQGKFSSSNQPQHF.

The CDR3 protein is CASSLFPYEQYF. In DNA form, the CDR3 reads TGTGCCAGCAGCTTGTTCCCCTACGAGCAGTACTTC. V is TRBV5-4 and J is TRBJ2-7, with D hard to call. Trimming removed 1 base from V and 2 bases from J, with 4 bases in between. Germline CDR1 SGHNT, CDR2 YYREEE (reference sequence). There are 12 residues in the CDR3.

The chain is built from TRBV7-8 and TRBJ1-5; D remains ambiguous. The CDR3 sequence is 13 residues long. Germline V gives CDR1 SGHVS, CDR2 FQNEAQ. Trimming cost V 3 bases and J 5 bases, with 8 bases left between them. The CDR3 region is CASSLGSYQPQHF. In nucleotides, the CDR3 is TGTGCCAGCAGCTTGGGCAGCTATCAGCCCCAGCATTTT.

This rearrangement joins TRBV4-2 to TRBJ2-2, with D tentatively TRBD2 (5 bases). The CDR3 sequence is 15 residues long. The V end was cut by 1 base, the J end by 0 bases, with 6 bases between. Germline V gene data show CDR1 as LGHNA and CDR2 as YNFKEQ. The CDR3 loop is CASSQAGTNTGELFF. DNA for the CDR3: TGTGCCAGCAGCCAAGCGGGAACGAACACCGGGGAGCTGTTTTTT.

The chain has TRBV19 and TRBJ2-1; 8 nucleotides align to TRBD2. The length of the CDR3 is 15 residues. V dropped 1 base and J dropped 8; count of bases not matched to a gene: 7. Germline-derived CDR1 and CDR2 are LNHDA and SQIVND (reference sequence). The CDR3 DNA is TGTGCCAGTAGTATAGGCTCGGGAGGGCGATATGAGCAGTTCTTC. It translates to CASSIGSGGRYEQFF.

The V and J genes are TRBV7-2 and TRBJ1-5, with D hard to call. This CDR3 comprises 12 residues. V lost 0 bases and J 3 bases, leaving 0 bases between the germline ends. Germline V CDR1 and CDR2: SGHTA, FQGNSA. CDR3: CASSLANQPQHF. The CDR3 DNA follows: TGTGCCAGCAGCTTAGCCAATCAGCCCCAGCATTTT. The variable domain in full, completed from reference TRBV7-2 and TRBJ1-5, reads GAGVSQSPSNKVTEKGKDVELRCDPISGHTALYWYRQSLGQGLEFLIYFQGNSAPDKSGLPSDRFSAERTGGSVSTLTIQRTQQEDSAVYLCASSLANQPQHFGDGTRLSIL.

This clone has a handful of counts. The chain carries TRBV9 and TRBJ1-2; no reliable D call. Germline V gene data show CDR1 as SGDLS and CDR2 as YYNGEE. The CDR3 totals 13 residues. Trimming took 0 bases from V and 4 from J, leaving 7 bases between them. Written as DNA, the CDR3 is TGTGCCAGCAGCGTAGGTGCAGCCTATGGCTACACCTTC. Translation: CASSVGAAYGYTF.